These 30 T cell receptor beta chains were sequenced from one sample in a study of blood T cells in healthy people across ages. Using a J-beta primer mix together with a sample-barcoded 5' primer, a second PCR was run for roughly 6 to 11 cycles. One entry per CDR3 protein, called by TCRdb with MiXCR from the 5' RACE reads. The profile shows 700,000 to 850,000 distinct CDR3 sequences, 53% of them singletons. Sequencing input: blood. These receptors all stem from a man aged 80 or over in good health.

CDR3 in DNA: TGTGCCAGCAGCCCAAACCCCCTCAGTGAGCAGTTCTTC. This sequence encodes CASSPNPLSEQFF. J is TRBJ2-1 and V is TRBV5-5; D is unresolved. This CDR3 has 13 amino acids. V shed 4 bases and J shed 9 bases, with 14 bases lying between them. Germline V CDR1 and CDR2: SGHKS, YYEKEE (reference sequence).

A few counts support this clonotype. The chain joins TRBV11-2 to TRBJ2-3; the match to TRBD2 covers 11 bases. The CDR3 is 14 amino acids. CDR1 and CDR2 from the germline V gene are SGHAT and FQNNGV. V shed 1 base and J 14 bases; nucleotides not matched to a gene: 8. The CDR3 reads CASSLGSGRGYAYF. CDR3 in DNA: TGTGCCAGCAGCTTAGGTAGCGGGAGGGGATACGCGTATTTT. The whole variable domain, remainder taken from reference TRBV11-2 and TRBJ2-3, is EAGVAQSPRYKIIEKRQSVAFWCNPISGHATLYWYQQILGQGPKLLIQFQNNGVVDDSQLPKDRFSAERLKGVDSTLKIQPAKLEDSAVYLCASSLGSGRGYAYFGPGTRLTVL.

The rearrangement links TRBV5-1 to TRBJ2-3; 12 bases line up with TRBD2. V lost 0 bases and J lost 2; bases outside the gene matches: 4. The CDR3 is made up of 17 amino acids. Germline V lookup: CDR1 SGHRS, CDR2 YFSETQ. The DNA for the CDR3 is TGCGCCAGCAGCTTGGGAGGACTAGCGGGACCCACAGATACGCAGTATTTT. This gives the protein CASSLGGLAGPTDTQYF.

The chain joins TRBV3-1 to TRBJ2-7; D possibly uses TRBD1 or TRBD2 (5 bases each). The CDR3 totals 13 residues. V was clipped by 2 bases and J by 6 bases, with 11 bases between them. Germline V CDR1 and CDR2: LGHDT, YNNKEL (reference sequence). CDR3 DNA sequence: TGTGCCAGCAGCCAAAGGGCAGGGAGCGAGCAGTACTTC. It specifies CASSQRAGSEQYF.

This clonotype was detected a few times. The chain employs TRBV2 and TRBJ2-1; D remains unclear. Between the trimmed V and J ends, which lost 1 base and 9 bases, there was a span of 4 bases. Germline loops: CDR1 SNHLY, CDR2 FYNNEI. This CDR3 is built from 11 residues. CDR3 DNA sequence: TGTGCCAGCAGTGAAGGGCCTGAGCAGTTCTTC. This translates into CASSEGPEQFF.

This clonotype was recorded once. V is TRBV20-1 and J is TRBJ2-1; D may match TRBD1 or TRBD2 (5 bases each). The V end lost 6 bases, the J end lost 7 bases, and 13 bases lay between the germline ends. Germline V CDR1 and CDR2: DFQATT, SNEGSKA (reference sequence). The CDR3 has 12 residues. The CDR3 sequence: CSAEGLVNEQFF. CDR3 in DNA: TGCAGTGCCGAGGGGCTAGTTAATGAGCAGTTCTTC.

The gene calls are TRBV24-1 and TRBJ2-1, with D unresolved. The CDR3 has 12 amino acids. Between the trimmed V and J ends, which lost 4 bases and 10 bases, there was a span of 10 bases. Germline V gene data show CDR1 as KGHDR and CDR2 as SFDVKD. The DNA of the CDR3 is TGTGCCACCAGTGAAGTAGCTCGGGAGCAGTTCTTC. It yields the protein CATSEVAREQFF.

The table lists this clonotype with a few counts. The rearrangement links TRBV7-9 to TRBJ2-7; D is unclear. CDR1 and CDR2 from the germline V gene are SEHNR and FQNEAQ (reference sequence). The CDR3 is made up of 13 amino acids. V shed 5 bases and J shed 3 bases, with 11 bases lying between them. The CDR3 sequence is CASSRVPDYEQYF. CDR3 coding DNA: TGTGCCAGCAGCCGGGTCCCAGACTACGAGCAGTACTTC.

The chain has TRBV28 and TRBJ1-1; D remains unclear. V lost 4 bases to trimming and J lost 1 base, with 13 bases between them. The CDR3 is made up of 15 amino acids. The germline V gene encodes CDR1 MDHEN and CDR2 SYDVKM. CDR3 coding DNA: TGTGCCAGCAGTTCCCAATCGCAGAAGAACACTGAAGCTTTCTTT. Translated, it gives CASSSQSQKNTEAFF.

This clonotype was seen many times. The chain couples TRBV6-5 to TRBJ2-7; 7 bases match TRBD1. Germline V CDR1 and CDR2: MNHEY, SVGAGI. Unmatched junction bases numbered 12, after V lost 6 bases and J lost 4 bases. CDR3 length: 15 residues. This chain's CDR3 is CASRGDRVGAYEQYF. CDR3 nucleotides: TGTGCCAGCAGGGGAGACAGGGTCGGCGCTTACGAGCAGTACTTC.

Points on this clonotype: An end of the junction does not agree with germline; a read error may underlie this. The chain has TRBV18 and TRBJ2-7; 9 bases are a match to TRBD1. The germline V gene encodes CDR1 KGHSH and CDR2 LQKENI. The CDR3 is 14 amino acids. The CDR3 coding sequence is TGTGCCAGCTCACCAGCGGACAGGGGTTACGAGCGGTACTTC. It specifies CASSPADRGYERYF.

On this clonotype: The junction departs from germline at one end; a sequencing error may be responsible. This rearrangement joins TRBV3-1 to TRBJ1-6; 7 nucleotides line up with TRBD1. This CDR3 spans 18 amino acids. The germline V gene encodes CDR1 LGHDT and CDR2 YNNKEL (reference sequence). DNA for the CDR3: TGTGCCAGCAGCCGCGACAGGGCGCCGGCATCCTTTAATTCACCCCTCCACTTT. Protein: CASSRDRAPASFNSPLHF.

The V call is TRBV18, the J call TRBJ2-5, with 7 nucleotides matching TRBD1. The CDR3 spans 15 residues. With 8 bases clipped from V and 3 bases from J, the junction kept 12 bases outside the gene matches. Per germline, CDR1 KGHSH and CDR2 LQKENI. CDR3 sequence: CASTPGTGVEETQYF. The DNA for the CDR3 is TGTGCCAGCACCCCGGGAACAGGGGTAGAAGAGACCCAGTACTTC.

For the CDR3, the DNA is TGCGCCAGCAGCTTAGACCCGACAGGGGGCAGCTCAGATACGCAGTATTTT. Protein sequence: CASSLDPTGGSSDTQYF. The gene calls are TRBV5-1 and TRBJ2-3; 10 positions agree with TRBD1. Germline V gives CDR1 SGHRS, CDR2 YFSETQ. J was trimmed by 4 bases and V by 2 bases; bases with no gene match: 10. CDR3 length: 17 residues.

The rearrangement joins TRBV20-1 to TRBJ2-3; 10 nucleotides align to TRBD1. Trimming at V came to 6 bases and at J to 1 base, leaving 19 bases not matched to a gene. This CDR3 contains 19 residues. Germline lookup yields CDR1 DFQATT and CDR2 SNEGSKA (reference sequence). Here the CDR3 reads CSAFSRDRGGDGGTDTQYF. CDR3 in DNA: TGCAGTGCCTTTTCGCGGGACAGGGGTGGGGATGGGGGCACAGATACGCAGTATTTT.

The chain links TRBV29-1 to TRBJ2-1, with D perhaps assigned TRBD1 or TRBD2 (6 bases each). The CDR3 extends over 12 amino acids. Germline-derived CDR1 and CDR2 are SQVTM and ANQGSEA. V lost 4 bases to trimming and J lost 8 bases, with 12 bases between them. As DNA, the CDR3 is TGCAGCGTTGCCCCAAGGGGGGATGAGCAGTTCTTC. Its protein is CSVAPRGDEQFF.

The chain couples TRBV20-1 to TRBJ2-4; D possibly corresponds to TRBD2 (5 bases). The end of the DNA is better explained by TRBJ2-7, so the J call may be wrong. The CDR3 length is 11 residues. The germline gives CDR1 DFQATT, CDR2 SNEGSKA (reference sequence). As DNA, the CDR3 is TGCAGTGCTATTCTAGCCCCCGAGCAGTACTTC. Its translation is CSAILAPEQYF.

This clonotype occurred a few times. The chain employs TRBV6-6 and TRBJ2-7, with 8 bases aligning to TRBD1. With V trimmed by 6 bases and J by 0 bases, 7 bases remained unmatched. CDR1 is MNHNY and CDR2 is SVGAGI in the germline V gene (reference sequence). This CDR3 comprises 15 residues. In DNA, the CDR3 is TGTGCCAGCAGCCACAGGGGGGCCATCTCCTACGAGCAGTACTTC. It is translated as CASSHRGAISYEQYF.

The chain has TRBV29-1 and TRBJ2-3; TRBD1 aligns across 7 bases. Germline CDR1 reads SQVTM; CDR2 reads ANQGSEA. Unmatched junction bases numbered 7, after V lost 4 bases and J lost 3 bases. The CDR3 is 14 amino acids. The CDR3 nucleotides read TGCAGCGTTGCCCGACAGGGTGGGACAGATACGCAGTATTTT. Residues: CSVARQGGTDTQYF.

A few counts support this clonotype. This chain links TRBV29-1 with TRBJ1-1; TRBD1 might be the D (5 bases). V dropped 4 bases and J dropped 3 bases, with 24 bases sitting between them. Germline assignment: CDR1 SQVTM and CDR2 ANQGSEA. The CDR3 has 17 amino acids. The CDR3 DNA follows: TGCAGCGTTGCTCCGGGACTGGGCAGGCAAGCGTACACTGAAGCTTTCTTT. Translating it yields CSVAPGLGRQAYTEAFF.

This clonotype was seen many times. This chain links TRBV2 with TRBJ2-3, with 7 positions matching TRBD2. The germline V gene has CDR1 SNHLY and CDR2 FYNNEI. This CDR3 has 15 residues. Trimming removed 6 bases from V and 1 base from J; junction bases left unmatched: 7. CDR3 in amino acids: CASSVGAGGTDTQYF. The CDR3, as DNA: TGTGCCAGCAGCGTCGGGGCGGGAGGCACAGATACGCAGTATTTT. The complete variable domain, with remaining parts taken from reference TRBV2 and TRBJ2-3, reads EPEVTQTPSHQVTQMGQEVILRCVPISNHLYFYWYRQILGQKVEFLVSFYNNEISEKSEIFDDQFSVERPDGSNFTLKIRSTKLEDSAMYFCASSVGAGGTDTQYFGPGTRLTVL.

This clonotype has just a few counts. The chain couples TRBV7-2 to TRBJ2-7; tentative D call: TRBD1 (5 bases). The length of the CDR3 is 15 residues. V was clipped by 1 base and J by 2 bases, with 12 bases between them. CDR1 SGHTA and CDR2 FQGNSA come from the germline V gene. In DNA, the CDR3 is TGTGCCAGCAGCTTAGGTCGGCAGGGAACCTACGAGCAGTACTTC. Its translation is CASSLGRQGTYEQYF.

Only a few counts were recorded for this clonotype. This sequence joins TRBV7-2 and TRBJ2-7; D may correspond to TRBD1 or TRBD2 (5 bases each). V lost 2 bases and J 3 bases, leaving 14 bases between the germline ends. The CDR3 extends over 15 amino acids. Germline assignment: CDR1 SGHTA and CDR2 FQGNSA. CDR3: CASSLSGTLFYEQYF. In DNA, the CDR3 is TGTGCCAGCAGCTTATCCGGGACGCTATTCTACGAGCAGTACTTC.

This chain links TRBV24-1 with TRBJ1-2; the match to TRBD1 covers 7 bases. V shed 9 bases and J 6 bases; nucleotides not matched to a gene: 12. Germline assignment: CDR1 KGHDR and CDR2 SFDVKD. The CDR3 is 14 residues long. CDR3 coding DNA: TGTGCCACCCTCCAGACAGGGTATCGGAATGGCTACACCTTC. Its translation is CATLQTGYRNGYTF.

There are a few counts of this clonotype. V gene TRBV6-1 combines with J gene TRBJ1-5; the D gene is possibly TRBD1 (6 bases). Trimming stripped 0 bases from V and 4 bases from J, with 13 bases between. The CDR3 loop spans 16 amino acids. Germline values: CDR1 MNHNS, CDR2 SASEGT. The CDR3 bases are TGTGCCAGCAGTGAAGCGATTTCGGGGGCGAATCAGCCCCAGCATTTT. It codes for CASSEAISGANQPQHF.

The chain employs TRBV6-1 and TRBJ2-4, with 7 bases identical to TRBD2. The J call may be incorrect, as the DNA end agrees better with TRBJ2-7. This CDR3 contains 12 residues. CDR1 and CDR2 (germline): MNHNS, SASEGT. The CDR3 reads CGTGGALNEQYF. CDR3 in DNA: TGTGGTACGGGGGGAGCTTTGAACGAGCAGTACTTC.

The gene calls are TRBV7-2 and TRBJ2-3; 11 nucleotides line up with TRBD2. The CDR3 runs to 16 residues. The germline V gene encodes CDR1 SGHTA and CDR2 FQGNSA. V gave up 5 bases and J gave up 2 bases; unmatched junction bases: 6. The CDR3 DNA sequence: TGTGCCAGCAGCGCGACTAGCGGGACTATCACAGATACGCAGTATTTT. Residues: CASSATSGTITDTQYF.

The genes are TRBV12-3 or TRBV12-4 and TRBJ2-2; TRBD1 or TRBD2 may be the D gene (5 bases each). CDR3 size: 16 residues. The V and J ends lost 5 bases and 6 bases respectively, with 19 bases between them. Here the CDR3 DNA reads TGTGCCAGCAGTCCGGGACCCCCTCCCACCGCCGGGGAGCTGTTTTTT. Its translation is CASSPGPPPTAGELFF.

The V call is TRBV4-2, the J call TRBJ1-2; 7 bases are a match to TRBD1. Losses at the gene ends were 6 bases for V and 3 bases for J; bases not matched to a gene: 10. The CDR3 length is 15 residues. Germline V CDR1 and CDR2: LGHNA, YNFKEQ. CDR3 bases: TGTGCCAGCAGGGGCAACAGGGGCTTTCACTATGGCTACACCTTC. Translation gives CASRGNRGFHYGYTF.

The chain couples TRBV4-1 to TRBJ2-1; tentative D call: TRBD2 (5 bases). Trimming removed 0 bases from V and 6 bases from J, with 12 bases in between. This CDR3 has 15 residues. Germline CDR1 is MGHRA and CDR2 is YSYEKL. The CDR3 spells CASSQDGEFRNEQFF. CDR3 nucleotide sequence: TGCGCCAGCAGCCAAGATGGGGAGTTTCGCAATGAGCAGTTCTTC.